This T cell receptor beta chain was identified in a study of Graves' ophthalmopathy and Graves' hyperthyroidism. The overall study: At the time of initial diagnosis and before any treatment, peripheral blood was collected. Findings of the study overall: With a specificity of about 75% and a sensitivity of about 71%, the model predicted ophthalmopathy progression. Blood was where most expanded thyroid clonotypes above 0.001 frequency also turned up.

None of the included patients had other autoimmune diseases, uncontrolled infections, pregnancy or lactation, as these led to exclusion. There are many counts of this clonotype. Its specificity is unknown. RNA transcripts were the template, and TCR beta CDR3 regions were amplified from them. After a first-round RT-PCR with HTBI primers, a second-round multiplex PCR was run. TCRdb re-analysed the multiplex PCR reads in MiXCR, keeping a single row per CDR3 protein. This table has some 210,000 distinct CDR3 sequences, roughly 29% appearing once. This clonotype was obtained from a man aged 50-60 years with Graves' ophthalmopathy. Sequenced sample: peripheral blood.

CDR3 DNA sequence: TGCAGCGTTGAAGGAAGACAGGGAGGTAGCACCGGGGAGCTGTTTTTT. This encodes CSVEGRQGGSTGELFF. The chain employs TRBV29-1 and TRBJ2-2; D might be TRBD1 (7 bases). Germline CDR1 SQVTM, CDR2 ANQGSEA. Trimming shortened V by 1 base and J by 4 bases, and 16 bases separated the two germline ends. The CDR3 runs to 16 residues.